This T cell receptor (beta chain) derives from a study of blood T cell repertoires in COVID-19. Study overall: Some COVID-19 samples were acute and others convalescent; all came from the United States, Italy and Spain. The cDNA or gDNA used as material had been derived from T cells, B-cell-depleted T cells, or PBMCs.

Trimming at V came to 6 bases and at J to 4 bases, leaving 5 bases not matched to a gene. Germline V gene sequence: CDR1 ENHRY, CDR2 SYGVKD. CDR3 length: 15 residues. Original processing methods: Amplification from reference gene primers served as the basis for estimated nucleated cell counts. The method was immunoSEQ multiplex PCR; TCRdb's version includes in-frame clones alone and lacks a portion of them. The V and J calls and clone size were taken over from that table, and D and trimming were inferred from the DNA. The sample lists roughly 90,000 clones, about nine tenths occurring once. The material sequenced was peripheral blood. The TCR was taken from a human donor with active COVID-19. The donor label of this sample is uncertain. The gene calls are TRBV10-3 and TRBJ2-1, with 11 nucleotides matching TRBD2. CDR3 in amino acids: CAIRDSGGEYNEQFF. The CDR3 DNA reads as TGTGCCATCAGAGATAGCGGGGGGGAATACAATGAGCAGTTCTTC.